The present entry profiles one T cell receptor (beta chain) with its context. The antigen is unknown. Only in-frame clones appear in the TCRdb table, and some are missing; sequencing was by immunoSEQ multiplex PCR. The sample yields over 70,000 clones, approximately 91% seen once. These data belong to a study of OX40 agonist ivuxolimab in advanced cancers. Study results and limitations: Certain nonresponding patients likewise had low normalized T-cell clonal expansion.

From germline, CDR1 is MDHEN and CDR2 SYDVKM. The CDR3 sequence is 11 residues long. The V end was cut by 3 bases, the J end by 4 bases, with 4 bases between. The chain links TRBV28 to TRBJ2-7; D uncertain. The sequence was obtained from an adult with an advanced solid tumor such as melanoma, head and neck, liver or kidney cancer. Sequencing was performed on CD4+ or CD8+ T cells sorted from blood, taken in a trial of the OX40 agonist ivuxolimab. The CDR3 sequence: CASSFRYEQYF. For the CDR3, the DNA is TGTGCCAGCAGTTTTAGGTACGAGCAGTACTTC.